This T cell receptor beta chain is from a study of OX40 agonist ivuxolimab in advanced cancers. In the study overall: In three patients, partial responses were observed, one with hepatocellular carcinoma and two with cutaneous melanoma.

Notes on this clone: Its antigen is unknown.

Trimming left V 0 bases short and J 4 bases short, with 12 bases between. Germline CDR1 is LGHNA and CDR2 is YSLEER. This CDR3 contains 15 residues. Measured with immunoSEQ multiplex PCR; TCRdb has only the in-frame clones, and not every one. Of around 26,000 clones listed, less than 90% were seen once; the top ten hold less than 50%. General observations from the study: Low normalized T-cell clonal expansion was additionally recorded for some nonresponders. Expanded clones belonging to CD8+ T cells outnumbered, on average, those of CD4+. People who partly responded at 0.1-3.0 mg/kg had some of the least clonal expansion seen.

V is TRBV4-3 and J is TRBJ1-2; possible D gene TRBD1, 6 bases. Sequenced material: CD4+ or CD8+ T cells sorted from blood, taken in a trial of the OX40 agonist ivuxolimab. The TCR originated in an adult with an advanced solid tumor such as melanoma, head and neck, liver or kidney cancer. CDR3 loop: CASSQDKGDLYGYTF. CDR3 bases: TGCGCCAGCAGCCAAGATAAGGGGGACCTCTATGGCTACACCTTC.